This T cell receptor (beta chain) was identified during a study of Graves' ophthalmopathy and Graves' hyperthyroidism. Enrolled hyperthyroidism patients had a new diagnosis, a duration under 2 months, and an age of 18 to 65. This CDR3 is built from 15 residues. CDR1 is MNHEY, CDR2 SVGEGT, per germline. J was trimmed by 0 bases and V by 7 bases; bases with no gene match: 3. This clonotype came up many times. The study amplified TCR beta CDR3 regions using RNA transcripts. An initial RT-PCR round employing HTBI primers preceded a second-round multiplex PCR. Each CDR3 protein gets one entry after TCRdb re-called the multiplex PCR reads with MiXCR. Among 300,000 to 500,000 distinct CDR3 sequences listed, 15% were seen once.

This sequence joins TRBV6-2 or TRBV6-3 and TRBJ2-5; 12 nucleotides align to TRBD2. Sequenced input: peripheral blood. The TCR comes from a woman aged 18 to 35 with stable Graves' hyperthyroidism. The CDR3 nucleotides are TGTGCCAGCAAAAGACTAGCGGGGGACCAAGAGACCCAGTACTTC. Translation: CASKRLAGDQETQYF.